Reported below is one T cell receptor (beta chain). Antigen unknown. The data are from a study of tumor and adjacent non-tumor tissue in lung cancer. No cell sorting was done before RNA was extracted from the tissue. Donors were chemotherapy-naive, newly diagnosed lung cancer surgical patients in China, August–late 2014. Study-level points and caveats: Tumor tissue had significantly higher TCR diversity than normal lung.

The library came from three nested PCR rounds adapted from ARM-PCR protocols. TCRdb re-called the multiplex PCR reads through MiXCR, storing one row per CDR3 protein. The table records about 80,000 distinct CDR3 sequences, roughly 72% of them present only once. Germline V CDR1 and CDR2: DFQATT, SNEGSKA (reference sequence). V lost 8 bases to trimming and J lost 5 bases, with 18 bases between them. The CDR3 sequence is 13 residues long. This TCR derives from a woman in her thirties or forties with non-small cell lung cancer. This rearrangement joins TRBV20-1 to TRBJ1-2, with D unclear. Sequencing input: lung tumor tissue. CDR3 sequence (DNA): TGCAGTCCTTTTCACCCGGAAAGATATGGCTACACCTTC. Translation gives CSPFHPERYGYTF.